Described below is a single T cell receptor (beta chain) sequence and its context. The data derive from a study of siplizumab effects on memory and regulatory T cells. Here immunoSEQ multiplex PCR was the method, and the copy in TCRdb shows in-frame clones only, minus some. The sample gives some 100,000 clones, approximately 90% of which show up once; 0.55% to 0.95% is in the top ten. This TCR was sampled from a human donor in good health. The sequencing input was Tregs sorted from blood.

CDR3 residues: CASSLGAGAYEQYF. For the CDR3, the DNA is TGCGCCAGCAGCCTGGGAGCAGGGGCCTACGAGCAGTACTTC. The chain links TRBV5-1 to TRBJ2-7; tentative D call: TRBD1 (6 bases). The CDR3 is 14 residues long. V was cut by 4 bases and J by 2 bases, with 13 bases left in between. From germline, CDR1 is SGHRS and CDR2 YFSETQ.